Following are 30 T cell receptor beta chains from one sample sequenced in a study of blood T cell repertoires in COVID-19. Assay used: immunoSEQ multiplex PCR; TCRdb lists only in-frame clones, some missing. The repertoire includes a few hundred thousand clones, roughly nine tenths of them detected once, and about 2.7% sits in the top ten. The specimen was PBMCs or T cells enriched from blood (not recorded which). These receptors all stem from a woman in her 30s who had recovered from COVID-19.

A few counts support this clone. The chain is built from TRBV4-1 and TRBJ1-4, with D perhaps matching TRBD1 (6 bases). Trimming removed 4 bases from V and 8 bases from J, with 11 bases in between. This CDR3 contains 13 residues. The germline CDR1 and CDR2 sequences are MGHRA and YSYEKL. The CDR3 DNA follows: TGCGCCAGCAGCCTCATAAGGGGGGAAAAACTGTTTTTT. Protein: CASSLIRGEKLFF.

The chain combines TRBV21-1 with TRBJ1-5; the DNA was not compared with TRBD1, the D call given in the table. TRBV21-1 is described as a pseudogene. The CDR3 is 14 amino acids. CDR3 sequence reads: CASSKGRATQPQHF. CDR3 DNA sequence: TGTGCCAGCAGCAAGGGCAGGGCCACTCAGCCCCAGCATTTT.

The rearrangement joins TRBV7-6 to TRBJ1-2; TRBD1 is a possible D gene (6 bases). Trimming pared 4 bases from V and 0 bases from J, leaving 12 bases between. CDR3 length: 15 amino acids. The germline V gene encodes CDR1 SGHVS and CDR2 FNYEAQ. The CDR3 sequence: CASSSLQGSNYGYTF. The CDR3 coding sequence is TGTGCCAGCAGCTCGCTACAGGGTTCTAACTATGGCTACACCTTC.

In the case of this clone: A much larger clone differs from this one at a single base, so this may be a read error. The chain recombines TRBV5-4 with TRBJ1-2, with 7 positions matching TRBD1. The V gene's germline CDR1 is SGHNT and CDR2 YYREEE (reference sequence). This CDR3 spans 13 amino acids. J was trimmed by 2 bases and V by 4 bases; bases with no gene match: 2. CDR3: CASSPGQNYGYTF. Here the CDR3 DNA reads TGTGCCAGCAGCCCGGGACAGAACTATGGCTACACCTTC.

This clone has a single count. V is TRBV18 and J is TRBJ1-3; D might be TRBD1 (6 bases). Trimming removed 1 base from V and 1 base from J, with 8 bases in between. CDR1 is KGHSH and CDR2 is LQKENI in the germline V gene. The length of the CDR3 is 15 residues. CDR3 nucleotides: TGTGCCAGCTCACCACAGGGGGTTTCTGGAAACACCATATATTTT. This encodes CASSPQGVSGNTIYF. Together with reference TRBV18 and TRBJ1-3, the CDR3 gives the full variable domain: NAGVMQNPRHLVRRRGQEARLRCSPMKGHSHVYWYRQLPEEGLKFMVYLQKENIIDESGMPKERFSAEFPKEGPSILRIQQVVRGDSAAYFCASSPQGVSGNTIYFGEGSWLTVV.

The gene calls are TRBV7-9 and TRBJ1-6, with D unresolved. Germline V gene sequence: CDR1 SEHNR, CDR2 FQNEAQ (reference sequence). The CDR3 runs 13 residues. V dropped 0 bases and J dropped 7 bases, with 4 bases sitting between them. Here the CDR3 DNA reads TGTGCCAGCAGCTTAGCTGAGAATTCACCCCTCCACTTT. Translated, it gives CASSLAENSPLHF.

The V and J genes are TRBV19 and TRBJ2-1, with 7 positions matching TRBD2. With V trimmed by 7 bases and J by 2 bases, 11 bases remained unmatched. The CDR3 loop spans 16 amino acids. Germline V gene lookup returns CDR1 LNHDA and CDR2 SQIVND (reference sequence). The CDR3 nucleotides are TGTGCCAGTAAATTACGGGGGGAGACACCCTACAATGAGCAGTTCTTC. Translating it yields CASKLRGETPYNEQFF.

This clone was seen a single time. This CDR3 reads CASSLWPGELFF. CDR3 sequence (DNA): TGTGCCAGCAGTTTGTGGCCCGGGGAGCTGTTTTTT. The chain is built from TRBV27 and TRBJ2-2; D remains ambiguous. The CDR3 totals 12 residues. With 3 bases removed from V and 6 bases from J, the gap between germline ends came to 5 bases. CDR1 and CDR2 (germline): MNHEY, SMNVEV (reference sequence).

The V call is TRBV6-5, the J call TRBJ1-6; D is perhaps TRBD1 (5 bases). V was clipped by 0 bases and J by 9 bases, with 12 bases between them. The length of the CDR3 is 15 residues. CDR1 MNHEY and CDR2 SVGAGI come from the germline V gene. The CDR3 is CASSYSGGERSPLHF. The CDR3 nucleotides are TGTGCCAGCAGTTACTCGGGGGGGGAGCGTTCACCCCTCCACTTT.

CDR3 nucleotides: TGTGCCAGCAGCTTAGGGGGCTTGGCGGGGTACTACAATGAGCAGTTCTTC. It yields the protein CASSLGGLAGYYNEQFF. The J gene is TRBJ2-1, the V gene TRBV7-9, with a weak D call TRBD2 (6 bases). This CDR3 is 17 amino acids long. Germline V gives CDR1 SEHNR, CDR2 FQNEAQ (reference sequence). Trimming removed 1 base at V and 3 bases at J, with 16 bases between.

V gene TRBV11-2 combines with J gene TRBJ2-1; 8 nucleotides align to TRBD2. The CDR3 is 16 residues long. With 5 bases clipped from V and 4 bases from J, the junction kept 10 bases outside the gene matches. The V gene's germline CDR1 is SGHAT and CDR2 FQNNGV. CDR3 region: CASSLVAGGQYNEQFF. CDR3 bases: TGTGCCAGCAGCCTAGTGGCGGGAGGTCAGTACAATGAGCAGTTCTTC.

The CDR3 loop is CASSQDWIQQGSYEQYF. For the CDR3, the DNA is TGCGCCAGCAGCCAAGATTGGATCCAACAGGGGTCGTACGAGCAGTACTTC. The J gene is TRBJ2-7, the V gene TRBV4-1, with 7 bases matching TRBD1. CDR1 and CDR2 from the germline V gene are MGHRA and YSYEKL. The CDR3 loop spans 17 amino acids. Trimming removed 0 bases from V and 4 bases from J; junction bases left unmatched: 12.

The gene calls are TRBV12-3 or TRBV12-4 and TRBJ1-2; a weak D match, TRBD1 (6 bases). The CDR3 is 11 residues long. V was shortened by 6 bases and J by 6 bases, with 8 bases between the two germline ends. The CDR3 is CASRQGDGYTF. CDR3 DNA sequence: TGTGCCAGCAGACAGGGTGATGGCTACACCTTC.

This chain uses TRBV19 with TRBJ1-5, with D unclear. The ends were cut back, 5 bases at V and 3 bases at J, with 14 bases in the middle. This CDR3 contains 15 residues. Germline V gives CDR1 LNHDA, CDR2 SQIVND (reference sequence). In DNA, the CDR3 is TGTGCCAGTAGTTTGGGCAGGCAGCCCAATCAGCCCCAGCATTTT. It is translated as CASSLGRQPNQPQHF. The variable domain in full, with the rest retrieved from reference TRBV19 and TRBJ1-5, is DGGITQSPKYLFRKEGQNVTLSCEQNLNHDAMYWYRQDPGQGLRLIYYSQIVNDFQKGDIAEGYSVSREKKESFPLTVTSAQKNPTAFYLCASSLGRQPNQPQHFGDGTRLSIL.

The genes are TRBV5-6 and TRBJ1-1; 8 bases line up with TRBD1. Germline V CDR1 and CDR2: SGHDT, YYEEEE. The trim removed 4 bases at V and 1 base at J, leaving 6 bases unmatched. The CDR3 length is 15 residues. The CDR3 loop reads CASSASGTGNTEAFF. The DNA of the CDR3 is TGTGCCAGCAGCGCATCCGGGACAGGGAACACTGAAGCTTTCTTT.

V is TRBV6-5 and J is TRBJ1-4; no reliable D call. The germline CDR1 and CDR2 sequences are MNHEY and SVGAGI. The CDR3 has 15 amino acids. V was pared by 6 bases and J by 4 bases, with 15 bases between. CDR3 sequence: CASSYDTRGNEKLFF. The CDR3 bases are TGTGCCAGCAGCTATGATACACGGGGTAATGAAAAACTGTTTTTT.

The V and J genes are TRBV30 and TRBJ1-2; 8 bases map to TRBD1. The V segment lost 5 bases and the J segment 0 bases; nucleotides outside the gene matches: 2. Per germline, CDR1 GTSNPN and CDR2 SVGIG (reference sequence). The CDR3 loop spans 13 amino acids. CDR3 sequence reads: CAWDRGANYGYTF. CDR3 coding DNA: TGTGCCTGGGACAGGGGCGCTAACTATGGCTACACCTTC.

This chain connects TRBV4-1 to TRBJ1-4; 8 nucleotides match TRBD1. This CDR3 has 15 residues. From germline, CDR1 is MGHRA and CDR2 YSYEKL. V lost 6 bases, J lost 8 bases, and 11 bases stayed unmatched. CDR3 sequence: CASSHQDRVEEKLFF. The CDR3 DNA is TGCGCCAGCAGTCATCAGGACAGGGTGGAGGAAAAACTGTTTTTT.

Only a few counts were recorded for this clone. This chain links TRBV3-1 (or the pseudogene TRBV3-2) with TRBJ1-3; D gene ambiguous. The ends were cut back, 4 bases at V and 2 bases at J, with 21 bases in the middle. The CDR3 has 18 residues. CDR1 LGHDT and CDR2 YNNKEL come from the germline V gene (reference sequence). Here the CDR3 reads CASSLLGEAEVPGNTIYF. CDR3 nucleotide sequence: TGTGCCAGCAGCCTCCTCGGGGAGGCCGAGGTACCTGGAAACACCATATATTTT.

The chain uses TRBV19 and TRBJ2-7; D unresolved. Germline V gene sequence: CDR1 LNHDA, CDR2 SQIVND (reference sequence). Trimming shortened V by 5 bases and J by 1 base, and 6 bases separated the two germline ends. There are 12 residues in the CDR3. For the CDR3, the DNA is TGTGCCAGTAGTTCTGAGTCCTACGAGCAGTACTTC. Translated, it gives CASSSESYEQYF.

This clone was seen once. The rearrangement links TRBV28 to TRBJ2-3, with TRBD2 identical over 9 bases. Per germline, CDR1 MDHEN and CDR2 SYDVKM. This CDR3 spans 17 amino acids. Losses at the gene ends were 0 bases for V and 0 bases for J; bases not matched to a gene: 4. CDR3 amino acids: CASSLWASGVSTDTQYF. The CDR3 coding sequence is TGTGCCAGCAGTTTATGGGCTAGCGGGGTTAGCACAGATACGCAGTATTTT.

The chain employs TRBV4-2 and TRBJ1-5, with D perhaps matching TRBD1 (5 bases). This CDR3 region has 13 residues. The germline gives CDR1 LGHNA, CDR2 YNFKEQ. V was trimmed by 3 bases and J by 6 bases, leaving 9 bases between them. This CDR3 reads CASSQGGGQPQHF. DNA for the CDR3: TGTGCCAGCAGCCAGGGGGGAGGTCAGCCCCAGCATTTT.

This rearrangement joins TRBV7-2 to TRBJ2-2; TRBD2 is a possible D gene (5 bases). CDR1 and CDR2 from the germline V gene are SGHTA and FQGNSA. Trimming cost V 1 base and J 3 bases, with 9 bases left between them. The CDR3 contains 15 residues. CDR3 coding DNA: TGTGCCAGCAGCTTAGTGAGTAGCGACACCGGGGAGCTGTTTTTT. It is translated as CASSLVSSDTGELFF.

This chain uses TRBV18 with TRBJ1-6; TRBD1 matches 11 bases. CDR3 size: 16 residues. Looked up from germline, CDR1 is KGHSH and CDR2 is LQKENI. The ends lost 6 bases at V and 8 bases at J; junction bases unmatched: 9. As DNA, the CDR3 is TGTGCCAGCTCTCCGGGGACAGGGGGTAGTGATTCACCCCTCCACTTT. Translated, it gives CASSPGTGGSDSPLHF. Based on the CDR3 plus reference TRBV18 and TRBJ1-6, the full variable domain is NAGVMQNPRHLVRRRGQEARLRCSPMKGHSHVYWYRQLPEEGLKFMVYLQKENIIDESGMPKERFSAEFPKEGPSILRIQQVVRGDSAAYFCASSPGTGGSDSPLHFGNGTRLTVT.

The chain links TRBV11-3 to TRBJ2-5; 7 bases map to TRBD2. Germline lookup yields CDR1 SGHNT and CDR2 YENEEA. V shed 1 base, J shed 4 bases, and the junction held 6 bases outside the gene matches. The CDR3 totals 15 residues. The CDR3 DNA follows: TGTGCCAGCAGCTTAGGGGGACCGGGGGGAGAGACCCAGTACTTC. Amino acid sequence: CASSLGGPGGETQYF.

The chain employs TRBV28 and TRBJ1-2; a possible D gene is TRBD1 (5 bases). The V gene lost 3 bases and the J gene lost 8 bases, with 16 bases spanning the gap. Germline CDR1 and CDR2: MDHEN and SYDVKM. The length of the CDR3 is 14 residues. For the CDR3, the DNA is TGTGCCAGCAGTTTGGGGATTGACAGCCTAGGCTACACCTTC. Its translation is CASSLGIDSLGYTF.

The V gene is TRBV15, the J gene TRBJ2-3, with 12 bases lining up with TRBD2. The V gene's germline CDR1 is LNHNV and CDR2 YYDKDF (reference sequence). This CDR3 contains 16 residues. Trimming at V came to 5 bases and at J to 4 bases, leaving 7 bases not matched to a gene. The CDR3 sequence: CATSHALAGGPDTQYF. CDR3 DNA: TGTGCCACCAGCCATGCTCTAGCGGGAGGGCCAGATACGCAGTATTTT.

The count of this clone is one. This chain links TRBV3-1 (or the pseudogene TRBV3-2) with TRBJ2-3; D gene unclear. Germline lookup yields CDR1 LGHDT and CDR2 YNNKEL (reference sequence). V gave up 1 base and J gave up 2 bases, with 10 bases separating them. This CDR3 has 15 residues. In DNA form, the CDR3 reads TGTGCCAGCAGCCAAGGTCCGCAGGCCACAGATACGCAGTATTTT. Translated: CASSQGPQATDTQYF.

CDR3 nucleotides: TGTGCCAGCTCACCGGCAGGCATTAACGGCTACACCTTC. This codes for CASSPAGINGYTF. V and J are TRBV18 and TRBJ1-2; D is uncertain. CDR1 is KGHSH, CDR2 LQKENI, per germline. The CDR3 totals 13 residues. V was shortened by 3 bases and J by 8 bases, with 13 bases between the two germline ends.

With regard to this clone: This sample also contains other DNA sequences that code for the same CDR3. The chain carries TRBV27 and TRBJ1-2; 7 nucleotides agree with TRBD1. Germline-derived CDR1 and CDR2 are MNHEY and SMNVEV (reference sequence). The CDR3 contains 13 residues. J was trimmed by 3 bases and V by 3 bases; bases with no gene match: 1. This chain's CDR3 is CASSFTGDYGYTF. The CDR3 bases are TGTGCCAGCAGTTTTACAGGGGACTATGGCTACACCTTC.